Detailed here is one T cell receptor beta chain. The table came from immunoSEQ multiplex PCR; TCRdb's copy has only in-frame clones and leaves some out. The sample lists some 720,000 clones, approximately 88% occurring once. The data belong to a study of shared T cell receptors in the human thymus. V lost 0 bases, J lost 8 bases, and 17 bases lay in between. Germline V gene lookup returns CDR1 SGHVS and CDR2 FQNEAQ. The CDR3 spans 16 residues. The same specimen was also included in a second study, on human thymus T cells. That publication notes: During corrective heart surgery, resections were taken, and the thymus tissue came from them. Repertoires sampled from thymus and blood appeared biased in V and J gene usage.

The chain couples TRBV7-8 to TRBJ2-1; D is perhaps TRBD2 (6 bases). The sequence came from a boy younger than two with a congenital heart defect. Sequencing was done on a sample of thymocytes. CDR3 nucleotides: TGTGCCAGCAGCTTAGCGAGGGGACTCCCGCAAGATGAGCAGTTCTTC. It specifies CASSLARGLPQDEQFF. The whole variable domain, filled in from reference TRBV7-8 and TRBJ2-1, reads GAGVSQSPRYKVAKRGQDVALRCDPISGHVSLFWYQQALGQGPEFLTYFQNEAQLDKSGLPSDRFFAERPEGSVSTLKIQRTQQEDSAVYLCASSLARGLPQDEQFFGPGTRLTVL.